The entry below describes one T cell receptor beta chain. The data stem from a study of cytotoxic CD8 clonotypes in ibrutinib-treated CLL. CDR1 and CDR2 from the germline V gene are LGHNA and YNFKEQ. This CDR3 comprises 14 residues. V was pared by 4 bases and J by 4 bases, with 11 bases between. Profiling relied on immunoSEQ multiplex PCR, and the TCRdb table lists in-frame clones only, not all of them. Here the sample spans around 310,000 clones, almost 80% being singletons. Sequenced material: PBMCs, taken before ibrutinib treatment. This chain links TRBV4-2 with TRBJ1-5; D remains unclear. The sequence was collected from a human donor with chronic lymphocytic leukemia. This CDR3 is CASSPLGGNQPQHF. DNA for the CDR3: TGTGCCAGCAGCCCTCTAGGAGGAAATCAGCCCCAGCATTTT.